This T cell receptor (beta chain) was captured in a study of blood T cell repertoires in COVID-19. About the research overall: COVID-19 samples collected from the United States, Italy and Spain covered acute and convalescent phases. Nucleic acid was either cDNA or gDNA, and it came from T cells, B-cell-depleted T cells, or PBMCs.

Original processing notes: It was from reference gene primer amplification that nucleated cell counts were estimated. Here immunoSEQ multiplex PCR was the method, and the copy in TCRdb shows in-frame clones only, minus some. D and trimming were read from the DNA, whereas the V and J calls and clone size are those reported in that table. The sample lists around 45,000 clones, 87% seen once, with less than 20% in the top ten. The clonotype was recovered from a man aged 55 to 70 with active COVID-19. Sequenced input: peripheral blood.

The CDR3 reads CASSFLAGDNEQFF. Here the CDR3 DNA reads TGTGCCAGCAGCTTCCTAGCGGGGGACAATGAGCAGTTCTTC. The chain couples TRBV11-3 to TRBJ2-1; the match to TRBD2 covers 10 bases. Germline loops: CDR1 SGHNT, CDR2 YENEEA. V shed 3 bases and J 5 bases; nucleotides not matched to a gene: 1. This CDR3 is 14 amino acids long. The variable domain in full, completed from reference TRBV11-3 and TRBJ2-1, reads EAGVVQSPRYKIIEKKQPVAFWCNPISGHNTLYWYLQNLGQGPELLIRYENEEAVDDSQLPKDRFSAERLKGVDSTLKIQPAELGDSAVYLCASSFLAGDNEQFFGPGTRLTVL.